This T cell receptor beta chain emerged from a study of graft-versus-host responses after intestinal transplantation. For the study at large: Recipients were given multivisceral, liver-intestinal, or isolated intestinal transplants. Recipients were all induced with anti-thymocyte globulin, then given tacrolimus and steroids for 2 to 4 years.

This clone showed up just once. Its antigen is undetermined. The CDR3 contains 15 residues. V lost 5 bases to trimming and J lost 0 bases, with 12 bases between them. CDR1 and CDR2 (germline): SGHNT, YENEEA. The protocol was immunoSEQ multiplex PCR, while the TCRdb copy is restricted to in-frame clones and leaves out a portion. The table includes about 50,000 clones, about 90% detected once. Points from the study as a whole: GvH clones were identified in recipient marrow, with some first appearing in ileum or blood. The study found high graft-versus-host to host-versus-graft clonal ratios in allografts of patients with graft-donor T cell macrochimerism.

The TCR sequence derives from a human donor who was the organ donor for an intestinal transplant. The source material was unstimulated CD4+ T cells sorted from spleen or lymph node cells, sampled before transplant. The rearrangement joins TRBV11-3 to TRBJ2-3, with D maybe TRBD2 (5 bases). In nucleotides, the CDR3 is TGTGCCAGCAGCCTAATGGGCGGGAGCACAGATACGCAGTATTTT. As protein: CASSLMGGSTDTQYF.